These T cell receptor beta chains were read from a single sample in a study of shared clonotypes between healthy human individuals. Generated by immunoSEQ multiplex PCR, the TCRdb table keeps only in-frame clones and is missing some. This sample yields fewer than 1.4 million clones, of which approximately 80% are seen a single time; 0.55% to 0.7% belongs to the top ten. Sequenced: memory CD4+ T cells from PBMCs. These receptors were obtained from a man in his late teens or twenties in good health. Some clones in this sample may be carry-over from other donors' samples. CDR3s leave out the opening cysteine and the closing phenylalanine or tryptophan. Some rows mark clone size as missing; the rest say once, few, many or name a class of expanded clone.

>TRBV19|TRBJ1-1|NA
ASSITGKNTEAF
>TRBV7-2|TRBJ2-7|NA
ASSLRLAGGEQY
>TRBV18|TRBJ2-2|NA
ASSPRAMSNTGELF
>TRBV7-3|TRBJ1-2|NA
ASSPGQDYGYT
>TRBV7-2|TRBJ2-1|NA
ASSQSDGGTSGRRKF
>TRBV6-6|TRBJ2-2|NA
ASSYHVPGQSGELF
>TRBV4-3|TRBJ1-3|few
ASSQQVASNSGNTIY
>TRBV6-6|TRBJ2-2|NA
ASSPPGLAGAGELF
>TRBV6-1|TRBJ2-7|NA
ASSESVYEQY
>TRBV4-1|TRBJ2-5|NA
ASSQERTGGNRETQY